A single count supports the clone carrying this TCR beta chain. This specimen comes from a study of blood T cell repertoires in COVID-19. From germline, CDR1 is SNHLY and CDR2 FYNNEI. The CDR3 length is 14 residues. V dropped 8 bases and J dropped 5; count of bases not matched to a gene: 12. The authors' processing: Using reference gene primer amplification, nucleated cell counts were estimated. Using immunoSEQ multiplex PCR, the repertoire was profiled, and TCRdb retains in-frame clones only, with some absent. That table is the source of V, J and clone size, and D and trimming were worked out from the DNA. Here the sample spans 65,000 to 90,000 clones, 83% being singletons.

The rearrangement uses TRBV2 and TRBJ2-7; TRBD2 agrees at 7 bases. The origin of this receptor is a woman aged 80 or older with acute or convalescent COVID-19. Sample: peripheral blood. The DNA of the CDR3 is TGTGCCAGCCTGGGACTACTCCCTCCGCACGAGCAGTACTTC. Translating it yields CASLGLLPPHEQYF.